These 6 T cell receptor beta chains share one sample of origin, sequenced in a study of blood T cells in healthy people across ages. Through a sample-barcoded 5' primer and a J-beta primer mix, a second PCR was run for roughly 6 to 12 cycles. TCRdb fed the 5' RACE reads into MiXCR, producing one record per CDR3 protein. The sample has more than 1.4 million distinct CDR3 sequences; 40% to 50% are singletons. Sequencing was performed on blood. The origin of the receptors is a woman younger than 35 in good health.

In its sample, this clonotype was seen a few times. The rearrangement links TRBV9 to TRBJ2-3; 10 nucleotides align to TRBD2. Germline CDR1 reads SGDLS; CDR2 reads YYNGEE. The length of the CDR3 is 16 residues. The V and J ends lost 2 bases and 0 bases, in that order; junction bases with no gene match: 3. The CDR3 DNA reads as TGTGCCAGCAGCGTTCCGACTAGCGGGAGCACAGATACGCAGTATTTT. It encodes CASSVPTSGSTDTQYF.

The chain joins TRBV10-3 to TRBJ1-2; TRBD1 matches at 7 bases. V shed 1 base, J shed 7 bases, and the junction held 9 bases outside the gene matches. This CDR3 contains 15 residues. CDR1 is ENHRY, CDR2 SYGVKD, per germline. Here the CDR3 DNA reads TGTGCCATCAGTGAGTTGAACCCTCGACAGGGTGGCTACACCTTC. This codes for CAISELNPRQGGYTF.

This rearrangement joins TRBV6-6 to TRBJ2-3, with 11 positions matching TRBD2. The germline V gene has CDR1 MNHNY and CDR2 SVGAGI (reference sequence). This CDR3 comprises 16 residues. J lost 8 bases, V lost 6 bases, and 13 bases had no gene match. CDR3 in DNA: TGTGCCAGCAGCCATGTACTAGCGGGAGCTTCAGGTACGCAGTATTTT. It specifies CASSHVLAGASGTQYF.

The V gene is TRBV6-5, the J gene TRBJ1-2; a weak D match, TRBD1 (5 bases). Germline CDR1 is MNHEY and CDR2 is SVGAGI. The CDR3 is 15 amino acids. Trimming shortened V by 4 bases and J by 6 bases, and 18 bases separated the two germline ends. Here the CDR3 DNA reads TGTGCCAGCAGTTCCCCCCGATATGGGGACCATGGCTACACCTTC. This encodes CASSSPRYGDHGYTF.

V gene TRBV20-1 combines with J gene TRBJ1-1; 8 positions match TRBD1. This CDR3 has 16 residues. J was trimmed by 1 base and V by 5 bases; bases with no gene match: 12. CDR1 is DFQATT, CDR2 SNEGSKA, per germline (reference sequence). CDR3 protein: CSALPGQGAGNTEAFF. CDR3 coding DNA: TGCAGTGCTCTCCCGGGGCAGGGGGCTGGGAACACTGAAGCTTTCTTT.

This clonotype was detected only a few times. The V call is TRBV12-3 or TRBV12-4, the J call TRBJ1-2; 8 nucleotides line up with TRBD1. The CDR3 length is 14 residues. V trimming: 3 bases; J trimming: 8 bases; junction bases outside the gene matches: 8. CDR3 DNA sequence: TGTGCCAGCAGTTTTGAAGCAGGGGGCCTAGGCTACACCTTC. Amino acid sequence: CASSFEAGGLGYTF.